This is a list of T cell receptor beta chains from one sample in a study of yellow fever vaccine responses in identical twins. One entry per CDR3 protein results from TCRdb running MiXCR on the RT-PCR reads. Here the sample spans approximately 700 distinct CDR3 sequences, roughly 78% being singletons. Sample: T cells from blood (PBMCs), unsorted or a sorted subset (not recorded which), taken before or after yellow fever vaccination (not recorded which). Every receptor here comes from a female donor who received the yellow fever vaccine. The CDR3 runs from the conserved cysteine through the conserved F or W. Fields, in order: V gene, clone size, CDR3 length, D gene, J gene, CDR3 DNA, CDR3 protein. D genes are given only for firm matches. A clone size is listed for some rows: how often the clone was seen (once, few, many), or a class if it is expanded.

TRBV7-9	-	13	-	TRBJ2-5	TGTGCCAGCAGCCGAGGGGGGAAAGAGACCCAGTACTTC	CASSRGGKETQYF
TRBV10-1	-	13	-	TRBJ1-1	TGCGCCAGCAGCCTAGGACAGAACACTGAAGCTTTCTTT	CASSLGQNTEAFF
TRBV7-2	-	14	TRBD2	TRBJ2-7	TGTGCCAGCAGCTTTGCTAGCGGGAGTTACGAGCAGTACTTC	CASSFASGSYEQYF
TRBV5-3	-	17	-	TRBJ2-2	TGTGCCAGAAGCTTGTGTTACGGGAGAACGAACACCGGGGAGCTGTTTTTT	CARSLCYGRTNTGELFF
TRBV11-3	-	16	TRBD1	TRBJ2-3	TGTGCCAGCAGCTTATACGAACAGGGGCCGTGGAATACGCAGTATTTT	CASSLYEQGPWNTQYF
TRBV7-9	few	14	-	TRBJ2-1	TGTGCCAGCAGTCGCGGACAGAACTACAATGAGCAGTTCTTC	CASSRGQNYNEQFF
TRBV4-2	-	12	-	TRBJ2-7	TGTGCCAGCCGTGACGTAAACTACGAGCAGTACTTC	CASRDVNYEQYF
TRBV11-3	-	16	-	TRBJ1-2	TGTGCCAGCAGCCCATACCACTCTGACAGAAACTATGGCTACACCTTC	CASSPYHSDRNYGYTF
TRBV13	-	16	-	TRBJ1-1	TGTGCCAGCAGCTTAGCGGGGGAGGAGGGGAACACTGAAGCTTTCTTT	CASSLAGEEGNTEAFF
TRBV18	-	14	TRBD1	TRBJ2-5	TGTGCCAGCTCTCCTCTGGACAGGGCGGAGACCCAGTACTTC	CASSPLDRAETQYF
TRBV4-3	-	17	-	TRBJ2-6	TGCGCCAGCAGCCAAGTGGGACCGGCCTCTGGGGCCAACGTCCTGACTTTC	CASSQVGPASGANVLTF
TRBV20-1	-	11	TRBD1	TRBJ2-1	TGCAGTGTTGACCCGGGACAGGAGCAGTTCTTC	CSVDPGQEQFF
TRBV20-1	once	10	-	TRBJ2-1	TGCAGTGCTAGTCTAGCGGAGCAGTTCTTC	CSASLAEQFF
TRBV4-3	-	16	TRBD2	TRBJ2-3	TGCGCCAGCAGCCAAGATTTGGGGGGGGTCACAGATACGCAGTATTTT	CASSQDLGGVTDTQYF
TRBV6-2/TRBV6-3	once	14	-	TRBJ2-3	TGTGCCAGCAGCTCCTCACAGGAAGCAGATACGCAGTATTTT	CASSSSQEADTQYF
TRBV6-1	-	13	-	TRBJ2-1	TGTGCCAGCAGCCCCACCCCGGGACTCGGGCAGTTCTTC	CASSPTPGLGQFF
TRBV15	-	15	-	TRBJ1-5	TGTGCCACCAGCACCCGGACAGCCAGCAATCAGCCCCAGCATTTT	CATSTRTASNQPQHF
TRBV29-1	-	14	-	TRBJ1-5	TGCAGCGTATCGGACTCCTTCGGTTATCAGCCCCAGCATTTT	CSVSDSFGYQPQHF
TRBV20-1	-	16	-	TRBJ1-2	TGCAGTGCTAGCGCTCCTTCCGGGTCATCTAACTATGGCTACACCTTC	CSASAPSGSSNYGYTF
TRBV2	once	15	-	TRBJ2-7	TGTGCCAGCAGTGAACGTCTAGCGCTGGGCTACGAGCAGTACTTC	CASSERLALGYEQYF
TRBV12-3/TRBV12-4	-	17	TRBD2	TRBJ2-1	TGTGCCAGCAGTTTAGCGCCACCCCCGGGAGGAGGGAATGAGCAGTTCTTC	CASSLAPPPGGGNEQFF
TRBV5-6	-	12	-	TRBJ1-2	TGTGCCAGCAGCTTGGAGTCCTATGGCTACACCTTC	CASSLESYGYTF
TRBV7-9	once	12	-	TRBJ2-1	TGTGCCAGCAGCTCACCCGGAGATGAGCAGTTCTTC	CASSSPGDEQFF
TRBV6-5	-	17	TRBD2	TRBJ2-1	TGTGCCAGCAGTTACGGGGCGCCTAGCGGAACTTACAATGAGCAGTTCTTC	CASSYGAPSGTYNEQFF
TRBV20-1	-	13	-	TRBJ2-7	TGCAGTGCTAGAGAACTAGTGAGTTACGAGCAGTACTTC	CSARELVSYEQYF
TRBV11-1	-	16	TRBD2	TRBJ2-1	TGTGCCAGCAGTCATAGCGGGAGAGGCTCCTACAATGAGCAGTTCTTC	CASSHSGRGSYNEQFF
TRBV6-5	-	14	-	TRBJ1-6	TGTGCCAGCAGTTTCCCCGGAGATAATTCACCCCTCCACTTT	CASSFPGDNSPLHF
TRBV10-3	-	14	-	TRBJ2-4	TGTGCCATCAGTGGGTCAGGGGCAAAAAACATTCAGTACTTC	CAISGSGAKNIQYF
TRBV5-4	-	12	-	TRBJ2-7	TGTGCCAGCAGCTTGGGAGCCTACGAGCAGTACTTC	CASSLGAYEQYF
TRBV11-1	-	14	-	TRBJ2-3	TGTGCCAGCAGCTTAGGGTCCGGGACAGATACGCAGTATTTT	CASSLGSGTDTQYF
TRBV21-1	-	14	-	TRBJ1-2	TGTGCCAGCAGCAAAGTAAGCCATAACTATGGCTACACCTTC	CASSKVSHNYGYTF
TRBV11-2	few	16	TRBD1	TRBJ1-5	TGTGCCAGCAGCAACATGGGCGGACAGGCACATCAGCCCCAGCATTTT	CASSNMGGQAHQPQHF
TRBV11-2	-	13	-	TRBJ1-1	TGTGCCAGCAGCCGAGGACCAAACACTGAAGCTTTCTTT	CASSRGPNTEAFF
TRBV4-1	-	16	TRBD2	TRBJ2-7	TGCGCCAGCAGCCAAAATCTAGCGGACCCCTCCTACGAGCAGTACTTC	CASSQNLADPSYEQYF
TRBV11-2	-	14	-	TRBJ1-1	TGTGCCAGCAGCTTAGAACGTGTGAACACTGAAGCTTTCTTT	CASSLERVNTEAFF
TRBV7-3	-	16	TRBD1	TRBJ2-2	TGTGCCAGCAGCTTAAGGGGACAGGGGGGCACCGGGGAGCTGTTTTTT	CASSLRGQGGTGELFF
TRBV7-8	-	17	-	TRBJ2-2	TGTGCCAGCAGCTTCGAACTGGACGGCGCGAACACCGGGGAGCTGTTTTTT	CASSFELDGANTGELFF
TRBV4-1	-	16	TRBD1	TRBJ2-1	TGCGCCAGCAGCCAAGGTCCGGGACAGGGGTTGGATGAGCAGTTCTTC	CASSQGPGQGLDEQFF
TRBV6-2/TRBV6-3	few	14	TRBD1	TRBJ2-1	TGTGCCAGCAACCTACAGGGGTCCTACAATGAGCAGTTCTTC	CASNLQGSYNEQFF
TRBV25-1	-	15	-	TRBJ2-2	TGTGCCAGCAGTGATTCGGCAGGGGACACCGGGGAGCTGTTTTTT	CASSDSAGDTGELFF
TRBV15	-	12	-	TRBJ1-1	TGTGCCATCGGAGCCGGGAACACTGAAGCTTTCTTT	CAIGAGNTEAFF
TRBV11-1	-	14	-	TRBJ2-1	TGTGCCAGCAGCTTATTGGTTGGCAATAATGAGCAGTTCTTC	CASSLLVGNNEQFF
TRBV12-3/TRBV12-4	once	16	TRBD1	TRBJ1-2	TGTGCCAGCAGTTTCCGGCGGGACAGGGGAGCCCATGGCTACACCTTC	CASSFRRDRGAHGYTF
TRBV3-1	-	20	TRBD1	TRBJ1-3	TGTGCCAGCAGCCGGGGGACAGGGCGGTTTTCTTGCTCCTCTGGAAACACCATATATTTT	CASSRGTGRFSCSSGNTIYF